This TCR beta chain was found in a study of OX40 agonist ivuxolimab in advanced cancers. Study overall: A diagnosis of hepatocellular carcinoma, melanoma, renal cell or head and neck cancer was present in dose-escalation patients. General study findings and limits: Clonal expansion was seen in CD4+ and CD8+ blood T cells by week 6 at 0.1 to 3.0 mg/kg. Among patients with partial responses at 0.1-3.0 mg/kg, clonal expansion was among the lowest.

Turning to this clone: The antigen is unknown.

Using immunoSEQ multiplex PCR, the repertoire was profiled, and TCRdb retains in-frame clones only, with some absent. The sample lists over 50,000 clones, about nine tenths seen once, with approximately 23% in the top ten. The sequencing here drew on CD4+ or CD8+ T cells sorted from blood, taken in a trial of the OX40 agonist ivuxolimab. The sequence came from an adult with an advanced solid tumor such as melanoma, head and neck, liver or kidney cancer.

The CDR3, as DNA: TGTGCCAGCAGCTTAGGGGCAGATACGCAGTATTTT. The encoded protein is CASSLGADTQYF. The chain links TRBV7-9 to TRBJ2-3; D call uncertain. The CDR3 runs 12 residues. The V and J ends lost 1 base and 4 bases respectively, with 3 bases between them. CDR1 is SEHNR, CDR2 FQNEAQ, per germline (reference sequence).